The T cell receptor beta chain under discussion was sequenced for a study of cytomegalovirus exposure and HLA in healthy donors. Study background: Earlier findings included approximately 120 million unique TCR beta sequences obtained from about 179 million T cells.

Per the germline V gene, CDR1 is SGHAT and CDR2 is FQNNGV. CDR3 length: 15 residues. With 2 bases removed from V and 7 bases from J, the gap between germline ends came to 12 bases. Concerning this clone: What it recognizes is unknown.

Study-wide findings and caveats: There were some public TCRs occurring in many donors, but most TCR sequences were rare. Reportedly, fewer N-insertions than the roughly 700-donor mean appeared in an Asian-associated ancestry cluster in a later analysis.

PCR primers comprised 60 Vbeta and 13 Jbeta primers. The protocol was immunoSEQ multiplex PCR, while the TCRdb copy is restricted to in-frame clones and leaves out a portion. The repertoire holds 60,000 or so clones, with approximately 88% as singletons. The rearrangement uses TRBV11-2 and TRBJ1-6, with a possible D match to TRBD1 (5 bases). The TCR originated in a man aged 25-45 years in good health and CMV-seropositive. Sample: PBMCs. The CDR3 DNA is TGTGCCAGCAGCTTACAGGGAGGGGCGAATTCACCCCTCCACTTT. This codes for CASSLQGGANSPLHF.